These T cell receptor beta chains were read from a single sample in a study of blood T cell repertoires in COVID-19. Profiled with immunoSEQ multiplex PCR; TCRdb holds only in-frame clones, not every one. In the table there are more than 150,000 clones, over 90% of which are singletons. The material sequenced was peripheral blood. These receptors all stem from a man aged 45-65 years with acute or convalescent COVID-19. The CDR3 runs from the conserved cysteine through the conserved F or W. The D gene is left open where the match is weak. Clone size appears in some rows only: once, few, many, or a class for an expanded clone.

d_call: .
v_call: TRBV19
clone_size: .
j_call: TRBJ1-5
cdr3_length: 17
cdr3_nt: TGTGCCAGTAGACTCCAGGGACAACCGAGTAGCAATCAGCCCCAGCATTTT
cdr3_aa: CASRLQGQPSSNQPQHF

d_call: TRBD1
v_call: TRBV28
clone_size: .
j_call: TRBJ1-3
cdr3_length: 14
cdr3_nt: TGTGCCAGCAGTTTAGACAGGGCTGGAAACACCATATATTTT
cdr3_aa: CASSLDRAGNTIYF

d_call: .
v_call: TRBV28
clone_size: .
j_call: TRBJ2-7
cdr3_length: 15
cdr3_nt: TGTGCCAGCACTTCCCTGGGTACGGCGGCCTACGAGCAGTACTTC
cdr3_aa: CASTSLGTAAYEQYF

d_call: TRBD2
v_call: TRBV10-3
clone_size: .
j_call: TRBJ2-3
cdr3_length: 16
cdr3_nt: TGTGCCATCGGGGGACGAGCGGGAGAAAGCACAGATACGCAGTATTTT
cdr3_aa: CAIGGRAGESTDTQYF

d_call: TRBD2
v_call: TRBV15
clone_size: few
j_call: TRBJ2-2
cdr3_length: 16
cdr3_nt: TGTGCCACCAGCCCCATCGCGGGGGGGAGGACCGGGGAGCTGTTTTTT
cdr3_aa: CATSPIAGGRTGELFF

d_call: .
v_call: TRBV30
clone_size: .
j_call: TRBJ2-3
cdr3_length: 13
cdr3_nt: TGTGCCTGGAGAAAGTTAGGGGTAGATACGCAGTATTTT
cdr3_aa: CAWRKLGVDTQYF

d_call: TRBD1
v_call: TRBV5-1
clone_size: .
j_call: TRBJ2-2
cdr3_length: 17
cdr3_nt: TGCGCCAGCAGCTTGGTGGACAGGGCCTCTCGCCCCCGGGAGCTGTTTTTT
cdr3_aa: CASSLVDRASRPRELFF

d_call: TRBD1
v_call: TRBV3-1/TRBV3-2
clone_size: .
j_call: TRBJ1-1
cdr3_length: 15
cdr3_nt: TGTGCCAGCAGCCTTTTGGGGACAGCGAACACTGAAGCTTTCTTT
cdr3_aa: CASSLLGTANTEAFF

d_call: .
v_call: TRBV6-5
clone_size: .
j_call: TRBJ2-5
cdr3_length: 13
cdr3_nt: TGTGCCAGCAGTTCTCGGGACATCTCGACCCAGTACTTC
cdr3_aa: CASSSRDISTQYF

d_call: .
v_call: TRBV7-9
clone_size: .
j_call: TRBJ1-6
cdr3_length: 15
cdr3_nt: TGTGCCAGCACCCTTACGACGGGATATAATTCACCCCTCCACTTT
cdr3_aa: CASTLTTGYNSPLHF

d_call: TRBD2
v_call: TRBV5-1
clone_size: .
j_call: TRBJ2-1
cdr3_length: 17
cdr3_nt: TGCGCCAGCAGCCCCGCACTAGCGGGAGGGGCCGACAATGAGCAGTTCTTC
cdr3_aa: CASSPALAGGADNEQFF

d_call: .
v_call: TRBV27
clone_size: once
j_call: TRBJ2-3
cdr3_length: 11
cdr3_nt: TGTGCCAGCGGGGCCCGGAACATGCAGTATTTT
cdr3_aa: CASGARNMQYF

d_call: .
v_call: TRBV19
clone_size: .
j_call: TRBJ2-2
cdr3_length: 14
cdr3_nt: TGTGCCAGTAGTACAAGACAGGTCACCGGGGAGCTGTTTTTT
cdr3_aa: CASSTRQVTGELFF

d_call: TRBD1
v_call: TRBV28
clone_size: .
j_call: TRBJ1-6
cdr3_length: 18
cdr3_nt: TGTGCCAGCAGTTTATCGACAGGGTTGGGGAGCGTTGATTCACCCCTCCACTTT
cdr3_aa: CASSLSTGLGSVDSPLHF

d_call: TRBD1
v_call: TRBV14
clone_size: .
j_call: TRBJ2-2
cdr3_length: 16
cdr3_nt: TGTGCCAGCAGCCGTTGGGACAGCCGGAACACCGGGGAGCTGTTTTTT
cdr3_aa: CASSRWDSRNTGELFF

d_call: TRBD2
v_call: TRBV10-3
clone_size: .
j_call: TRBJ2-1
cdr3_length: 14
cdr3_nt: TGTGCCATCACCGAGGCGGGGGACGGGGATGAGCAGTTCTTC
cdr3_aa: CAITEAGDGDEQFF

d_call: .
v_call: TRBV12-3/TRBV12-4
clone_size: .
j_call: TRBJ2-2
cdr3_length: 11
cdr3_nt: TGTGCCAGCAGTCCCAGAGGGGAGCTGTTTTTT
cdr3_aa: CASSPRGELFF

d_call: TRBD1
v_call: TRBV2
clone_size: .
j_call: TRBJ1-4
cdr3_length: 15
cdr3_nt: TGTGCCAGCAGGATCTCGGGACAGGGTAATGAAAAACTGTTTTTT
cdr3_aa: CASRISGQGNEKLFF

d_call: TRBD2
v_call: TRBV28
clone_size: once
j_call: TRBJ2-3
cdr3_length: 15
cdr3_nt: TGTGCCAGCAGTACCGCGGGGGGGCTGGCAGATACGCAGTATTTT
cdr3_aa: CASSTAGGLADTQYF

d_call: TRBD2
v_call: TRBV29-1
clone_size: .
j_call: TRBJ2-3
cdr3_length: 14
cdr3_nt: TGCAGCGTTGGTAGCGGGACCAGCACAGATACGCAGTATTTT
cdr3_aa: CSVGSGTSTDTQYF

d_call: .
v_call: TRBV18
clone_size: .
j_call: TRBJ2-7
cdr3_length: 13
cdr3_nt: TGTGCCAGCTCACCAAGGCAGGTCCACGAGCAGTACTTC
cdr3_aa: CASSPRQVHEQYF

d_call: .
v_call: TRBV3-1/TRBV3-2
clone_size: once
j_call: TRBJ1-4
cdr3_length: 14
cdr3_nt: TGTGCCAGCAGCCTAAAGGGGGTGCGTGAAAAACTGTTTTTT
cdr3_aa: CASSLKGVREKLFF

d_call: TRBD2
v_call: TRBV2
clone_size: .
j_call: TRBJ2-3
cdr3_length: 18
cdr3_nt: TGTGCCAGCAGTGAAACCTGGGGTCGAGCGGGGTTCACAGATACGCAGTATTTT
cdr3_aa: CASSETWGRAGFTDTQYF

d_call: .
v_call: TRBV5-1
clone_size: .
j_call: TRBJ1-3
cdr3_length: 15
cdr3_nt: TGCGCCAGCAGCTTGGACGGAGACTCTGGAAACACCATATATTTT
cdr3_aa: CASSLDGDSGNTIYF

d_call: .
v_call: TRBV19
clone_size: .
j_call: TRBJ1-3
cdr3_length: 13
cdr3_nt: TGTGCCAGCTACAGGGCAACTGGAAACACCATATATTTT
cdr3_aa: CASYRATGNTIYF

d_call: TRBD2
v_call: TRBV9
clone_size: .
j_call: TRBJ2-3
cdr3_length: 13
cdr3_nt: TGTGCCAGCAACGGGGGAGGGGCAGATACGCAGTATTTT
cdr3_aa: CASNGGGADTQYF

d_call: .
v_call: TRBV12-3/TRBV12-4
clone_size: .
j_call: TRBJ1-5
cdr3_length: 12
cdr3_nt: TGTGCCAGCAGTCCAATTAATCAGCCCCAGCATTTT
cdr3_aa: CASSPINQPQHF

d_call: TRBD1
v_call: TRBV4-2
clone_size: once
j_call: TRBJ2-7
cdr3_length: 18
cdr3_nt: TGTGCCAGCAGCCTCACCCCCCGGGACAGGGGGCTGGGTTACGAGCAGTACTTC
cdr3_aa: CASSLTPRDRGLGYEQYF

d_call: .
v_call: TRBV6-2/TRBV6-3
clone_size: .
j_call: TRBJ2-2
cdr3_length: 14
cdr3_nt: TGTGCCAGCAGTTCCTTTCTCGTTACCGGGGAGCTGTTTTTT
cdr3_aa: CASSSFLVTGELFF

d_call: .
v_call: TRBV19
clone_size: few
j_call: TRBJ1-2
cdr3_length: 15
cdr3_nt: TGTGCCAGTACCATACCGGGACTGGGCCGGTATGGCTACACCTTC
cdr3_aa: CASTIPGLGRYGYTF

d_call: TRBD1
v_call: TRBV2
clone_size: .
j_call: TRBJ2-2
cdr3_length: 14
cdr3_nt: TGTGCCAGCCAGACAGGGGGCAGGGGCGGGGAGCTGTTTTTT
cdr3_aa: CASQTGGRGGELFF

d_call: TRBD2
v_call: TRBV5-1
clone_size: .
j_call: TRBJ2-3
cdr3_length: 16
cdr3_nt: TGCGCCAGCAGCTTTAGCGGGGGGGACCGCACAGATACGCAGTATTTT
cdr3_aa: CASSFSGGDRTDTQYF

d_call: .
v_call: TRBV14
clone_size: .
j_call: TRBJ2-2
cdr3_length: 18
cdr3_nt: TGTGCCAGCAGCCAAGACGGGGTTTGGGAACCGAACACCGGGGAGCTGTTTTTT
cdr3_aa: CASSQDGVWEPNTGELFF

d_call: TRBD1
v_call: TRBV10-3
clone_size: .
j_call: TRBJ1-3
cdr3_length: 15
cdr3_nt: TGTGCCATCAGTGACTTACAGGGGTTAGGAAACACCATATATTTT
cdr3_aa: CAISDLQGLGNTIYF

d_call: .
v_call: TRBV5-4
clone_size: few
j_call: TRBJ1-4
cdr3_length: 15
cdr3_nt: TGTGCCAGCAGCCCAGACAGGACAACTAATGAAAAACTGTTTTTT
cdr3_aa: CASSPDRTTNEKLFF

d_call: .
v_call: TRBV12-3/TRBV12-4
clone_size: .
j_call: TRBJ1-1
cdr3_length: 13
cdr3_nt: TGTGCCAGCAGTTTGGGGCTTAACACTGAAGCTTTCTTT
cdr3_aa: CASSLGLNTEAFF

d_call: TRBD2
v_call: TRBV7-6
clone_size: .
j_call: TRBJ2-3
cdr3_length: 16
cdr3_nt: TGTGCCAGCAGCTCCGGGACTAGCGGGGGAGTAGATACGCAGTATTTT
cdr3_aa: CASSSGTSGGVDTQYF

d_call: .
v_call: TRBV6-6
clone_size: .
j_call: TRBJ1-2
cdr3_length: 14
cdr3_nt: TGTGCCAGCATCAAGGGGGATACTAACTATGGCTACACCTTC
cdr3_aa: CASIKGDTNYGYTF

d_call: .
v_call: TRBV6-5
clone_size: .
j_call: TRBJ1-1
cdr3_length: 12
cdr3_nt: TGTGCCAGCAGTTACGGGGGGGGCGTAGCTTTCTTT
cdr3_aa: CASSYGGGVAFF

d_call: .
v_call: TRBV4-1
clone_size: few
j_call: TRBJ2-1
cdr3_length: 13
cdr3_nt: TGCGCCAGCAGCCAAGTAGGCGAGGGTGAGCAGTTCTTC
cdr3_aa: CASSQVGEGEQFF

d_call: .
v_call: TRBV19
clone_size: .
j_call: TRBJ1-5
cdr3_length: 14
cdr3_nt: TGTGCCAGTAATCCCGTTATGAGCAATCAGCCCCAGCATTTT
cdr3_aa: CASNPVMSNQPQHF

d_call: .
v_call: TRBV9
clone_size: .
j_call: TRBJ1-2
cdr3_length: 13
cdr3_nt: TGTGCCAGCAGCGACAGGGTGGGGTATGGCTACACCTTC
cdr3_aa: CASSDRVGYGYTF

d_call: TRBD1
v_call: TRBV3-1/TRBV3-2
clone_size: .
j_call: TRBJ2-1
cdr3_length: 14
cdr3_nt: TGTGCCAGCAGATCGACAGGGTCGAACAATGAGCAGTTCTTC
cdr3_aa: CASRSTGSNNEQFF

d_call: .
v_call: TRBV6-5
clone_size: once
j_call: TRBJ2-1
cdr3_length: 15
cdr3_nt: TGTGCCAGCAGTTACTCCAATAGGAGACTGGATGAGCAGTTCTTC
cdr3_aa: CASSYSNRRLDEQFF

d_call: TRBD1
v_call: TRBV28
clone_size: .
j_call: TRBJ2-3
cdr3_length: 15
cdr3_nt: TGTGCCAGCAGGTTGGACAGGGTGGGCCCAGATACGCAGTATTTT
cdr3_aa: CASRLDRVGPDTQYF

d_call: .
v_call: TRBV2
clone_size: once
j_call: TRBJ2-5
cdr3_length: 15
cdr3_nt: TGTGCCAGCAGTGGGGAGGGGGGCCTCCAAGAGACCCAGTACTTC
cdr3_aa: CASSGEGGLQETQYF

d_call: .
v_call: TRBV11-2
clone_size: .
j_call: TRBJ2-7
cdr3_length: 15
cdr3_nt: TGTGCCAGCAGCTTACCCCCTGGACGGGAATACGAGCAGTACTTC
cdr3_aa: CASSLPPGREYEQYF

d_call: TRBD1
v_call: TRBV15
clone_size: .
j_call: TRBJ2-7
cdr3_length: 16
cdr3_nt: TGTGCCACCAGCAGAGATCGGGGACAGGGGTCGGCGGAGCAGTACTTC
cdr3_aa: CATSRDRGQGSAEQYF

d_call: TRBD2
v_call: TRBV6-5
clone_size: .
j_call: TRBJ2-7
cdr3_length: 15
cdr3_nt: TGTGCCAGCATCCCAAGCGGGAGGGCTCCCTACGAGCAGTACTTC
cdr3_aa: CASIPSGRAPYEQYF

d_call: TRBD1
v_call: TRBV7-9
clone_size: .
j_call: TRBJ1-1
cdr3_length: 14
cdr3_nt: TGTGCCAGCAGCTCGACAGGGCTTGGGGGTGAAGCTTTCTTT
cdr3_aa: CASSSTGLGGEAFF